The rows below give T cell receptor beta chains drawn from one sample of a study of T cells after yellow fever vaccination. TCRdb itself ran the 5' RACE reads through MiXCR, one entry per CDR3 protein. The sample includes over 300,000 distinct CDR3 sequences, about 6.9% of them seen just once. Sequences were derived from PBMCs, sampled about 41 days after the first yellow fever vaccination. All receptors derive from a man aged 18 to 35 who received the YFV17D yellow fever vaccine. Each CDR3 is given with its conserved first and last residue. D genes are given only for firm matches. Part of the rows lack a size; the others show once, few, many or a class for expanded clones.

d_gene	abundance	v_gene	j_gene	CDR3aa	CDR3nt
NA	NA	TRBV7-2	TRBJ1-5	CASSSGSTQGNQPQHF	TGTGCCAGCAGCTCGGGAAGCACGCAGGGAAATCAGCCCCAGCATTTT
NA	NA	TRBV21-1	TRBJ2-4	CASSKLGTGVFAIAKNIQYF	TGTGCCAGCAGCAAATTGGGGACAGGGGTTTTCGCGATAGCCAAAAACATTCAGTACTTC
TRBD2	NA	TRBV4-1	TRBJ2-3	CASSPLSLAGGFVDTQYF	TGCGCCAGCAGCCCCCTCTCACTAGCGGGGGGGTTTGTAGATACGCAGTATTTT
TRBD1	few	TRBV5-1	TRBJ1-4	CASSFRSPGGEKLFF	TGCGCCAGCAGCTTCCGATCTCCAGGGGGTGAAAAACTGTTTTTT
NA	NA	TRBV19	TRBJ1-2	CASRNILGRTRIHGYTF	TGTGCCAGTAGAAATATTCTGGGGAGGACCCGGATTCATGGCTACACCTTC
TRBD1	NA	TRBV20-1	TRBJ2-7	CSARNPDRTYEQYF	TGCAGTGCTAGGAACCCGGACAGGACCTACGAGCAGTACTTC
TRBD1	NA	TRBV6-1	TRBJ2-7	CASSRTGTSEEQYF	TGTGCCAGCAGCCGGACAGGGACCTCGGAGGAGCAGTACTTC
TRBD1	few	TRBV5-1	TRBJ1-1	CASSLNRGRPEAFF	TGCGCCAGCAGCTTGAACAGGGGCCGCCCGGAAGCTTTCTTT
NA	NA	TRBV4-1	TRBJ1-5	CASSQEVRVGQPQHF	TGCGCCAGCAGCCAAGAAGTGAGGGTAGGACAGCCCCAGCATTTT
NA	few	TRBV2	TRBJ1-1	CASSEGRGTEAFF	TGTGCCAGCAGCGAGGGCCGGGGCACTGAAGCTTTCTTT
TRBD1	few	TRBV5-1	TRBJ2-5	CASSMAGQGRTETQYF	TGCGCCAGCAGCATGGCGGGACAGGGCAGGACCGAGACCCAGTACTTC
TRBD2	many	TRBV19	TRBJ2-5	CASSLAGSETQYF	TGTGCCAGTTCGCTAGCGGGGTCGGAGACCCAGTACTTC
TRBD1	few	TRBV7-2	TRBJ1-2	CASSARDRRNGYTF	TGTGCCAGCAGCGCCCGGGACAGGCGGAATGGCTACACCTTC
TRBD1	NA	TRBV6-1	TRBJ1-1	CASRRQGSTEAFF	TGTGCCAGCAGGCGACAGGGGTCCACTGAAGCTTTCTTT
NA	many	TRBV6-5	TRBJ2-5	CASSYSSIPSGRETQYF	TGTGCCAGCAGTTACTCGAGTATTCCGAGCGGGCGAGAGACCCAGTACTTC
NA	NA	TRBV7-2	TRBJ2-7	CASSLDAGSYEQYF	TGTGCCAGCAGCCTAGACGCGGGCTCCTACGAGCAGTACTTC
NA	few	TRBV7-2	TRBJ2-7	CATSRTPEYEQYF	TGTGCCACCTCCCGGACTCCAGAATACGAGCAGTACTTC
TRBD1	many	TRBV24-1	TRBJ2-3	CATEGQGADTQYF	TGTGCCACCGAGGGACAGGGGGCAGATACGCAGTATTTT
TRBD1	few	TRBV19	TRBJ1-2	CASSPSGGSGYTF	TGTGCCAGTAGCCCCTCAGGGGGCAGTGGCTACACCTTC
NA	many	TRBV29-1	TRBJ2-2	CSVVARVPGELFF	TGCAGCGTTGTAGCGAGGGTCCCCGGGGAGCTGTTTTTT
NA	NA	TRBV18	TRBJ1-6	CASSLTRDYSPLHF	TGTGCCAGCTCACTTACCCGGGACTATTCACCCCTCCACTTT
NA	few	TRBV6-2/TRBV6-3	TRBJ2-5	CASSQEGTQYF	TGTGCCAGCAGCCAAGAGGGGACCCAGTACTTC
NA	NA	TRBV5-4	TRBJ2-5	CASSFLGGTGYIQETQYF	TGTGCCAGCAGCTTCTTGGGGGGCACGGGTTACATCCAAGAGACCCAGTACTTC
TRBD2	many	TRBV7-8	TRBJ2-3	CASSLGAGPTDTQYF	TGTGCCAGCAGCTTAGGAGCGGGGCCCACAGATACGCAGTATTTT
NA	few	TRBV6-2/TRBV6-3	TRBJ2-6	CASSLGELSGANVLTF	TGTGCCAGCAGTTTGGGCGAACTCTCTGGGGCCAACGTCCTGACTTTC
TRBD1	NA	TRBV7-6	TRBJ2-5	CASSFSVAGTGDQETQYF	TGTGCCAGCAGCTTTAGTGTTGCCGGGACAGGGGATCAAGAGACCCAGTACTTC